Detailed here is one TCR beta chain. The antigen is undetermined. These data are taken from a study of cytomegalovirus exposure and HLA in healthy donors. Study as a whole: Some 85 million unique TCRs from HLA-typed donors were held in an early data release. Whole-study findings and limits: Using a false discovery rate of 0.05, a later analysis showed that 15,000 to 20,000 TCR beta sequences were associated with HLA alleles. Accurate prediction of most subjects' HLA-A and HLA-B alleles from TCR beta sequences was reported.

V lost 0 bases to trimming and J lost 5 bases; unmatched junction nucleotides: 8. Per the germline V gene, CDR1 is SGHVS and CDR2 is FQNEAQ. The CDR3 length is 16 residues. It was with 60 Vbeta and 13 Jbeta primers that the PCR ran. Using immunoSEQ multiplex PCR, the repertoire was profiled, and TCRdb retains in-frame clones only, with some absent. The table lists 200,000 to 250,000 clones, almost 80% of them singletons. The source is a man between 18 and 35 years old in good health and CMV-seronegative. What was sequenced was PBMCs. This chain uses TRBV7-8 with TRBJ1-1; 8 bases are shared with TRBD1. CDR3 amino acids: CASSLAPTGVGTEAFF. The CDR3 DNA reads TGTGCCAGCAGCTTAGCCCCGACAGGGGTGGGGACTGAAGCTTTCTTT.